A single sample is the source of the 25 T cell receptor beta chains below, sequenced in a study of blood T cell repertoires in COVID-19. Measured with immunoSEQ multiplex PCR; TCRdb has only the in-frame clones, and not every one. The table records 9,000 to 15,000 clones, roughly 85% of them present only once. The sequenced sample consisted of peripheral blood. These receptors were obtained from a human donor in a cohort sampled during active COVID-19.

The J gene is TRBJ1-6, the V gene TRBV27; 11 bases match TRBD1. CDR1 and CDR2 from the germline V gene are MNHEY and SMNVEV (reference sequence). The trim removed 5 bases at V and 6 bases at J, leaving 6 bases unmatched. This CDR3 contains 16 residues. Here the CDR3 reads CASSEGQGARNSPLHF. CDR3 bases: TGTGCCAGCAGTGAAGGACAGGGGGCGCGTAATTCACCCCTCCACTTT.

The chain couples TRBV4-1 to TRBJ2-3; TRBD2 agrees at 9 bases. The germline V gene has CDR1 MGHRA and CDR2 YSYEKL. V dropped 3 bases and J dropped 7; count of bases not matched to a gene: 5. The CDR3 runs to 14 residues. CDR3 sequence reads: CASSQMGLAYTQYF. CDR3 DNA sequence: TGCGCCAGCAGCCAGATGGGACTAGCCTATACGCAGTATTTT.

The gene calls are TRBV5-1 and TRBJ2-1, with 7 nucleotides matching TRBD2. This CDR3 spans 12 amino acids. The germline gives CDR1 SGHRS, CDR2 YFSETQ. Trimming cost V 4 bases and J 8 bases; bases outside gene matches: 3. The CDR3 is CASSATSHEQFF. The CDR3, as DNA: TGCGCCAGCAGCGCGACTAGCCATGAGCAGTTCTTC.

In DNA form, the CDR3 reads TGTGCCAGCAGTCAGCAGACAGATAATTCACCCCTCCACTTT. Protein product: CASSQQTDNSPLHF. The chain recombines TRBV28 with TRBJ1-6, with D possibly being TRBD1 (5 bases). The germline V gene encodes CDR1 MDHEN and CDR2 SYDVKM. The V gene lost 5 bases and the J gene lost 5 bases, with 10 bases spanning the gap. This CDR3 has 14 amino acids.

This clone was seen only a few times. The V call is TRBV18, the J call TRBJ1-5, with TRBD1 matching over 8 bases. Germline V lookup: CDR1 KGHSH, CDR2 LQKENI. J gave up 2 bases and V 5 bases, and 8 bases lay outside the gene matches. This CDR3 is 16 amino acids long. CDR3 residues: CASSSAGGTGNQPQHF. The CDR3 nucleotides are TGTGCCAGCTCATCCGCAGGGGGCACGGGCAATCAGCCCCAGCATTTT.

This chain links TRBV5-7 with TRBJ1-2; D gene unclear. TRBV5-7 is assigned to the ORF class and has an uncertain function. CDR3 length: 12 amino acids. V lost 1 base and J lost 4, with 5 bases in between. DNA of the CDR3: TGTGCCAGCAGCTTGTATTTCTATGGCTACACCTTC. This translates into CASSLYFYGYTF.

The chain uses TRBV7-9 and TRBJ1-4; no clear D gene. CDR3 length: 14 amino acids. Germline loops: CDR1 SEHNR, CDR2 FQNEAQ (reference sequence). V lost 5 bases and J 1 base, leaving 8 bases between the germline ends. CDR3 DNA sequence: TGTGCCAGCAGCCGACAAGGAACTAATGAAAAACTGTTTTTT. This gives the protein CASSRQGTNEKLFF.

The genes are TRBV5-1 and TRBJ2-3, with a possible D match to TRBD1 (5 bases). The CDR3 runs 14 residues. CDR1 and CDR2 from the germline V gene are SGHRS and YFSETQ. Trimming removed 0 bases from V and 6 bases from J, with 11 bases in between. This CDR3 is CASSLGGLPDTQYF. CDR3 nucleotide sequence: TGCGCCAGCAGCTTGGGGGGCCTCCCCGATACGCAGTATTTT. The full variable domain, with the rest looked up from reference TRBV5-1 and TRBJ2-3, is KAGVTQTPRYLIKTRGQQVTLSCSPISGHRSVSWYQQTPGQGLQFLFEYFSETQRNKGNFPGRFSGRQFSNSRSEMNVSTLELGDSALYLCASSLGGLPDTQYFGPGTRLTVL.

Only a few counts were recorded for this clone. The V call is TRBV19, the J call TRBJ2-3, with 8 positions matching TRBD2. The CDR3 has 16 amino acids. Germline loops: CDR1 LNHDA, CDR2 SQIVND (reference sequence). The V gene end was trimmed by 4 bases and the J gene end by 4 bases; junction bases not matched to a gene: 10. In DNA form, the CDR3 reads TGTGCCAGTAGTAAGGCCCCTCTAGCGGGCCCAGATACGCAGTATTTT. It yields the protein CASSKAPLAGPDTQYF.

CDR3 nucleotides: TGCGCCAGCAGCCCCAAGACAGGGGGCTTCTATGGCTACACCTTC. Its protein is CASSPKTGGFYGYTF. The V gene is TRBV4-3, the J gene TRBJ1-2; TRBD1 matches at 10 bases. The germline V gene encodes CDR1 LGHNA and CDR2 YSLEER. Trimming removed 4 bases from V and 4 bases from J; junction bases left unmatched: 6. The CDR3 loop spans 15 amino acids.

The V call is TRBV7-9, the J call TRBJ1-6; D unclear. The V gene's germline CDR1 is SEHNR and CDR2 FQNEAQ (reference sequence). The CDR3 is 14 amino acids. The V gene lost 1 base and the J gene lost 9 bases, with 10 bases spanning the gap. The CDR3 loop is CASSLEVGSSPLHF. The CDR3 nucleotides read TGTGCCAGCAGCTTAGAGGTCGGGTCTTCACCCCTCCACTTT.

V and J are TRBV27 and TRBJ2-7; D uncertain. Trimming cost V 8 bases and J 1 base, with 6 bases left between them. Germline loops: CDR1 MNHEY, CDR2 SMNVEV (reference sequence). This CDR3 has 11 amino acids. The CDR3 region has the DNA TGTGCCAGCGCTAGTTCCTACGAGCAGTACTTC. It specifies CASASSYEQYF.

The chain employs TRBV6-4 and TRBJ2-3, with 8 bases lining up with TRBD2. The junction had 11 bases not matched to a gene; V was cut back by 6 bases and J by 9 bases. The CDR3 has 14 amino acids. Germline V gives CDR1 MRHNA, CDR2 SNTAGT. The CDR3 loop is CASSAGAAGVTQYF. CDR3 DNA: TGTGCCAGCAGCGCTGGGGCAGCGGGAGTAACGCAGTATTTT.

J is TRBJ2-7 and V is TRBV9, with D tentatively TRBD2 (5 bases). The CDR3 is 15 amino acids. Trimming cost V 1 base and J 10 bases, with 21 bases left between them. The V gene's germline CDR1 is SGDLS and CDR2 YYNGEE. CDR3 in DNA: TGTGCCAGCAGCGTAACGGGCTCCGCCCCAGAGGGACAGTACTTC. It yields the protein CASSVTGSAPEGQYF.

The chain employs TRBV7-3 and TRBJ2-3; TRBD2 agrees at 13 bases. The V segment lost 5 bases and the J segment 5 bases; nucleotides outside the gene matches: 7. CDR1 is SGHTA, CDR2 FQGTGA, per germline. CDR3 length equals 16 residues. CDR3 sequence reads: CASSRGTSGVGDTQYF. The CDR3 DNA is TGTGCCAGCAGCCGGGGGACTAGCGGGGTCGGAGATACGCAGTATTTT.

The chain links TRBV7-6 to TRBJ1-6, with 8 bases aligning to TRBD1. Per the germline V gene, CDR1 is SGHVS and CDR2 is FNYEAQ. This CDR3 is 14 amino acids long. V lost 5 bases to trimming and J lost 10 bases; unmatched junction nucleotides: 7. The CDR3 loop is CASSTGQGQSPLHF. CDR3 DNA sequence: TGTGCCAGCAGCACCGGACAGGGTCAGTCACCCCTCCACTTT.

The chain has TRBV11-2 and TRBJ2-3; D possibly corresponds to TRBD1 (6 bases). The CDR3 covers 14 residues. In germline, CDR1 is SGHAT, CDR2 FQNNGV. V lost 1 base to trimming and J lost 6 bases, with 11 bases between them. CDR3 sequence reads: CASSLATGLDTQYF. The CDR3 coding sequence is TGTGCCAGCAGCTTAGCCACAGGGTTGGATACGCAGTATTTT.

V and J are TRBV30 and TRBJ1-1; D gene ambiguous. The V and J ends lost 4 bases and 1 base respectively, with 13 bases between them. The germline V gene has CDR1 GTSNPN and CDR2 SVGIG (reference sequence). This CDR3 has 14 residues. The CDR3: CAWITLGRNTEAFF. CDR3 bases: TGTGCCTGGATAACCCTCGGTCGGAACACTGAAGCTTTCTTT.

This chain joins TRBV7-3 and TRBJ2-3; D remains unclear. V was cut by 5 bases and J by 2 bases, with 14 bases left in between. The CDR3 is made up of 15 amino acids. Per germline, CDR1 SGHTA and CDR2 FQGTGA. The DNA for the CDR3 is TGTGCCAGCAGCCTGGCGGCGCTGGCCACAGATACGCAGTATTTT. Translating gives CASSLAALATDTQYF. Full variable domain (outside the CDR3, taken from reference TRBV7-3 and TRBJ2-3): GAGVSQTPSNKVTEKGKYVELRCDPISGHTALYWYRQSLGQGPEFLIYFQGTGAADDSGLPNDRFFAVRPEGSVSTLKIQRTERGDSAVYLCASSLAALATDTQYFGPGTRLTVL.

This clone was observed a single time. The chain joins TRBV27 to TRBJ1-4; D perhaps matches TRBD1 (6 bases). Trimming pared 10 bases from V and 1 base from J, leaving 16 bases between. Germline assignment: CDR1 MNHEY and CDR2 SMNVEV (reference sequence). This CDR3 is built from 15 residues. The CDR3 DNA is TGTGCCACCGCAAGGACAGAGGGAACTAATGAAAAACTGTTTTTT. Translating it yields CATARTEGTNEKLFF. Complete variable domain (other parts from reference TRBV27 and TRBJ1-4): EAQVTQNPRYLITVTGKKLTVTCSQNMNHEYMSWYRQDPGLGLRQIYYSMNVEVTDKGDVPEGYKVSRKEKRNFPLILESPSPNQTSLYFCATARTEGTNEKLFFGSGTQLSVL.

This clone was counted once. J is TRBJ2-7 and V is TRBV28, with D maybe TRBD2 (6 bases). Trimming cost V 6 bases and J 7 bases, with 13 bases left between them. The CDR3 is 12 residues long. Germline V gene lookup returns CDR1 MDHEN and CDR2 SYDVKM. DNA of the CDR3: TGTGCCAGCAGCCTAGGTGGGAGGGAGCAGTACTTC. This sequence encodes CASSLGGREQYF.

The chain couples TRBV4-3 to TRBJ1-2, with D hard to call. The length of the CDR3 is 15 residues. Per the germline V gene, CDR1 is LGHNA and CDR2 is YSLEER. V shed 0 bases and J shed 4 bases, with 12 bases lying between them. The CDR3 bases are TGCGCCAGCAGCCAAGATAGGAGCGGAGGCTATGGCTACACCTTC. Its protein is CASSQDRSGGYGYTF.

This chain joins TRBV10-3 and TRBJ2-7; 7 nucleotides match TRBD2. The CDR3 is 17 amino acids. J lost 0 bases, V lost 0 bases, and 8 bases had no gene match. CDR1 and CDR2 from the germline V gene are ENHRY and SYGVKD. CDR3 nucleotide sequence: TGTGCCATCAGTGAGTCAGGCGCGGCTAGCGGCTCCTACGAGCAGTACTTC. It is translated as CAISESGAASGSYEQYF.

The chain joins TRBV19 to TRBJ2-7; 9 bases line up with TRBD2. Losses at the gene ends were 6 bases for V and 0 bases for J; bases not matched to a gene: 6. Germline CDR1 reads LNHDA; CDR2 reads SQIVND (reference sequence). CDR3 length: 15 residues. The CDR3 sequence is CASSPTSGPSYEQYF. CDR3 coding DNA: TGTGCCAGTAGCCCGACTAGCGGTCCCTCCTACGAGCAGTACTTC. Variable domain in full (rest from reference TRBV19 and TRBJ2-7): DGGITQSPKYLFRKEGQNVTLSCEQNLNHDAMYWYRQDPGQGLRLIYYSQIVNDFQKGDIAEGYSVSREKKESFPLTVTSAQKNPTAFYLCASSPTSGPSYEQYFGPGTRLTVT.

J is TRBJ2-7 and V is TRBV6-2 or TRBV6-3, with 9 bases identical to TRBD1. This CDR3 has 14 residues. Germline lookup yields CDR1 MNHEY and CDR2 SVGEGT. With 5 bases clipped from V and 2 bases from J, the junction kept 4 bases outside the gene matches. CDR3 bases: TGTGCCAGCAGTCGACAGGGGGGGACCTACGAGCAGTACTTC. Protein: CASSRQGGTYEQYF.